These 15 T cell receptor beta chains came from one sample sequenced in a study of T cell responses to AZD1222 COVID-19 vaccine. TCRdb's copy holds only in-frame clones and misses some; the assay was immunoSEQ multiplex PCR. The table lists approximately 120,000 clones, 70% to 90% of them singletons, with around 5% in the top ten. The material sequenced was peripheral blood, taken 28 days after the second AZD1222 dose. These receptors came from an adult who received the AZD1222 COVID-19 vaccine.

The table lists this clone with a count of one. The J gene is TRBJ2-7, the V gene TRBV9; 7 bases map to TRBD2. This CDR3 region has 14 residues. V lost 3 bases and J lost 3; bases outside the gene matches: 6. CDR1 SGDLS and CDR2 YYNGEE come from the germline V gene. CDR3 residues: CASSERDYDYEQYF. As DNA, the CDR3 is TGTGCCAGCAGCGAAAGGGACTATGACTACGAGCAGTACTTC.

This sequence joins TRBV18 and TRBJ1-4, with TRBD1 matching over 7 bases. This CDR3 is built from 14 residues. Germline trimming cut 10 bases from V and 6 bases from J; bases unmatched to any gene: 11. CDR1 KGHSH and CDR2 LQKENI come from the germline V gene. CDR3 amino acids: CATRDRATDEKLFF. The CDR3 coding sequence is TGTGCCACCCGAGACAGGGCCACTGATGAAAAACTGTTTTTT.

This chain's CDR3 is CASSSGEKDTGELFF. DNA of the CDR3: TGTGCCAGCAGTTCTGGGGAAAAGGACACCGGGGAGCTGTTTTTT. The J gene is TRBJ2-2, the V gene TRBV28; the D is unclear. Trimming cost V 4 bases and J 3 bases, with 12 bases left between them. CDR1 and CDR2 (germline): MDHEN, SYDVKM. CDR3 size: 15 residues.

J is TRBJ2-7 and V is TRBV5-1; perhaps D is TRBD1 or TRBD2 (5 bases each). This CDR3 is built from 13 residues. V was pared by 0 bases and J by 6 bases, with 10 bases between. Per germline, CDR1 SGHRS and CDR2 YFSETQ. CDR3 DNA: TGCGCCAGCAGCTTGGAAGGGACCGGCGAGCAGTACTTC. Translating gives CASSLEGTGEQYF.

This chain uses TRBV7-9 with TRBJ1-1, with a tentative D call TRBD1 (6 bases). The CDR3 consists of 15 residues. Trimming removed 5 bases from V and 3 bases from J, with 16 bases in between. The germline CDR1 and CDR2 sequences are SEHNR and FQNEAQ (reference sequence). CDR3 region: CASSLLRGGDTEAFF. The DNA of the CDR3 is TGTGCCAGCAGCCTGTTAAGGGGGGGGGACACTGAAGCTTTCTTT.

The chain carries TRBV3-1 (or the pseudogene TRBV3-2) and TRBJ1-2, with D possibly matching TRBD1 (5 bases). Per germline, CDR1 LGHDT and CDR2 YNNKEL (reference sequence). V shed 1 base and J shed 5 bases, with 14 bases lying between them. This CDR3 spans 15 amino acids. CDR3 amino acids: CASSQGGPAGYGYTF. The CDR3 nucleotides are TGTGCCAGCAGCCAAGGGGGCCCGGCGGGTTATGGCTACACCTTC.

J is TRBJ1-6 and V is TRBV30; D is uncertain. Per germline, CDR1 GTSNPN and CDR2 SVGIG (reference sequence). Trimming left V 1 base short and J 10 bases short, with 11 bases between. This CDR3 contains 13 residues. This chain's CDR3 is CAWSGNQASPLHF. CDR3 coding DNA: TGTGCCTGGAGTGGGAATCAGGCATCACCCCTCCACTTT.

V gene TRBV29-1 combines with J gene TRBJ1-1, with 10 bases identical to TRBD1. This CDR3 is 14 amino acids long. Germline CDR1 is SQVTM and CDR2 is ANQGSEA. The V and J ends lost 7 bases and 6 bases, in that order; junction bases with no gene match: 11. CDR3 protein: CSANRQGAFSEAFF. In nucleotides, the CDR3 is TGCAGCGCTAACAGACAGGGGGCTTTTTCTGAAGCTTTCTTT.

The chain recombines TRBV5-8 with TRBJ2-1; TRBD2 agrees at 13 bases. This CDR3 comprises 18 residues. With V trimmed by 1 base and J by 4 bases, 8 bases remained unmatched. Germline values: CDR1 SGHTS, CDR2 YDEGEE. CDR3 protein: CASSLLLAGGPEYNEQFF. CDR3 sequence (DNA): TGTGCCAGCAGCTTGTTACTAGCGGGAGGGCCAGAATACAATGAGCAGTTCTTC.

This chain connects TRBV29-1 to TRBJ2-1; either TRBD1 or TRBD2 may supply D (5 bases each). V dropped 7 bases and J dropped 0 bases, with 19 bases sitting between them. CDR3 length: 16 amino acids. The germline gives CDR1 SQVTM, CDR2 ANQGSEA. CDR3 loop: CSARDGTRSSYNEQFF. CDR3 coding DNA: TGCAGCGCACGGGATGGGACCCGGAGCTCCTACAATGAGCAGTTCTTC.

This sequence joins TRBV10-3 and TRBJ2-1; D is unresolved. CDR1 ENHRY and CDR2 SYGVKD come from the germline V gene. CDR3 length: 17 amino acids. Trimming took off 2 bases at V and 3 bases at J, with 17 bases between the two ends. The CDR3 nucleotides are TGTGCCATCAGTGAGCCCCCAGAAAGTGAAGACTACAATGAGCAGTTCTTC. Translated: CAISEPPESEDYNEQFF.

V gene TRBV5-4 combines with J gene TRBJ2-1; TRBD2 aligns across 8 bases. Germline CDR1 and CDR2: SGHNT and YYREEE (reference sequence). V was pared by 2 bases and J by 8 bases, with 15 bases of the junction left unmatched. The CDR3 covers 17 residues. CDR3 in DNA: TGTGCCAGCAGCTTCGGGGGGGCTGGAACCCCTACATATGAGCAGTTCTTC. This translates into CASSFGGAGTPTYEQFF.

This chain links TRBV5-1 with TRBJ1-2; 8 nucleotides line up with TRBD1. The CDR3 covers 13 residues. CDR1 and CDR2 (germline): SGHRS, YFSETQ. The V and J ends lost 2 bases and 4 bases, in that order; junction bases with no gene match: 1. The CDR3 DNA is TGCGCCAGCAGCTTCGGACAGGGCTATGGCTACACCTTC. Residues: CASSFGQGYGYTF.

The chain recombines TRBV27 with TRBJ1-1; no reliable D call. V dropped 4 bases and J dropped 7 bases, with 10 bases sitting between them. The germline V gene has CDR1 MNHEY and CDR2 SMNVEV (reference sequence). This CDR3 has 12 residues. The CDR3 spells CASSSHTDEAFF. In nucleotides, the CDR3 is TGTGCCAGCAGTTCCCACACGGATGAAGCTTTCTTT.

The chain couples TRBV10-3 to TRBJ1-6; no reliable D call. CDR1 and CDR2 (germline): ENHRY, SYGVKD. Trimming pared 4 bases from V and 8 bases from J, leaving 15 bases between. CDR3 length: 15 amino acids. This chain's CDR3 is CAISVGRPSDSPLHF. In nucleotides, the CDR3 is TGTGCCATCAGTGTCGGGCGGCCCTCGGATTCACCCCTCCACTTT.